This is a list of T cell receptor beta chains from one sample in a study of vaccination effects on CD4 cells after COVID-19. Generated by immunoSEQ multiplex PCR, the TCRdb table keeps only in-frame clones and is missing some. Among approximately 37,000 clones listed, about four fifths were seen once. No antigens are known for them. The sample here was CD4+ T cells from PBMCs cultured without peptide, taken before COVID-19 vaccination. The receptors derive from a human donor who received a COVID-19 vaccine. The CDR3 runs from the conserved cysteine through the conserved F or W. The order of the fields is clone size, V gene, D gene, J gene, CDR3 DNA, CDR3 protein. D genes are given only for firm matches. Clone size is shown for a subset of rows, as once, few, many or a class of expanded clone.

clone_size: .; v_call: TRBV5-1; d_call: .; j_call: TRBJ2-3; cdr3_nt: TGCGCCAGCAGCACCCAACCCTGGGTAGATACGCAGTATTTT; cdr3_aa: CASSTQPWVDTQYF
clone_size: few; v_call: TRBV6-2/TRBV6-3; d_call: .; j_call: TRBJ1-5; cdr3_nt: TGTGCCAGCAGTTACTCTGGGGCAGGGAGCAATCAGCCCCAGCATTTT; cdr3_aa: CASSYSGAGSNQPQHF
clone_size: .; v_call: TRBV4-1; d_call: .; j_call: TRBJ1-5; cdr3_nt: TGCGCCAGCAGCCAAGATCTATCGGGGGGCAATCAGCCCCAGCATTTT; cdr3_aa: CASSQDLSGGNQPQHF
clone_size: once; v_call: TRBV18; d_call: .; j_call: TRBJ1-4; cdr3_nt: TGTGCCAGCTCACCTCAGGCGGGGAAAGGGGTGTTTTTT; cdr3_aa: CASSPQAGKGVFF
clone_size: .; v_call: TRBV7-2; d_call: .; j_call: TRBJ2-7; cdr3_nt: TGTGCCAGCAGCTATCCAGGCGAGCAGTACTTC; cdr3_aa: CASSYPGEQYF
clone_size: .; v_call: TRBV3-1/TRBV3-2; d_call: .; j_call: TRBJ1-2; cdr3_nt: TGTGCCAGCAGCCGTACTAACTATGGCTACACCTTC; cdr3_aa: CASSRTNYGYTF
clone_size: once; v_call: TRBV6-5; d_call: .; j_call: TRBJ1-4; cdr3_nt: TGTGCCAGCAGTTATAGTTGGGGGACGCTTAATGAAAAACTGTTTTTT; cdr3_aa: CASSYSWGTLNEKLFF
clone_size: .; v_call: TRBV5-5; d_call: .; j_call: TRBJ1-3; cdr3_nt: TGTGCCAGCAGCAATACGGACACCTTCTCTGGAAACACCATATATTTT; cdr3_aa: CASSNTDTFSGNTIYF
clone_size: .; v_call: TRBV7-8; d_call: TRBD1; j_call: TRBJ1-4; cdr3_nt: TGTGCCAGCAGCTTCTCAGACAGGGAGGGTAATGAAAAACTGTTTTTT; cdr3_aa: CASSFSDREGNEKLFF
clone_size: .; v_call: TRBV24-1; d_call: .; j_call: TRBJ1-6; cdr3_nt: TGTGCCACCAGTGATTCGCAGGGTCGGGATTCACCCCTCCACTTT; cdr3_aa: CATSDSQGRDSPLHF
clone_size: .; v_call: TRBV11-3; d_call: .; j_call: TRBJ2-5; cdr3_nt: TGTGCCAGCAGCTTATTCTCGCGAGAGACCCAGTACTTC; cdr3_aa: CASSLFSRETQYF
clone_size: few; v_call: TRBV28; d_call: TRBD1; j_call: TRBJ2-7; cdr3_nt: TGTGCCAGCAGTCTTCGGGACAGGGAATCCTACGAGCAGTACTTC; cdr3_aa: CASSLRDRESYEQYF
clone_size: .; v_call: TRBV19; d_call: .; j_call: TRBJ2-3; cdr3_nt: TGTGCCAGTAGTTCGCTCCGGGATACGCAGTATTTT; cdr3_aa: CASSSLRDTQYF
clone_size: .; v_call: TRBV19; d_call: .; j_call: TRBJ2-1; cdr3_nt: TGTGCCAGTAGTATCGGTAGGGCTGAGGGCAATGAGCAGTTCTTC; cdr3_aa: CASSIGRAEGNEQFF
clone_size: .; v_call: TRBV3-1/TRBV3-2; d_call: .; j_call: TRBJ1-3; cdr3_nt: TGTGCCAGCAGCCAAATGGGGGGCCCTGGAAACACCATATATTTT; cdr3_aa: CASSQMGGPGNTIYF
clone_size: .; v_call: TRBV28; d_call: TRBD2; j_call: TRBJ2-7; cdr3_nt: TGTGCCAGCATTCCAAGCGGGAGTCTCTACGAGCAGTACTTC; cdr3_aa: CASIPSGSLYEQYF
clone_size: few; v_call: TRBV6-6; d_call: TRBD1; j_call: TRBJ1-5; cdr3_nt: TGTGCCAGCAGTTACCCAGGACAGGGGGGGCAGCCCCAGCATTTT; cdr3_aa: CASSYPGQGGQPQHF
clone_size: .; v_call: TRBV28; d_call: .; j_call: TRBJ2-6; cdr3_nt: TGTGCCAGCCTCCCAAGCGCAGCTGGGGCCAACGTCCTGACTTTC; cdr3_aa: CASLPSAAGANVLTF
clone_size: .; v_call: TRBV24-1; d_call: TRBD1; j_call: TRBJ1-2; cdr3_nt: TGTGCCACCAGTTCCTACGGACAGGGCTCCCTTGATGGCTACACCTTC; cdr3_aa: CATSSYGQGSLDGYTF
clone_size: .; v_call: TRBV7-9; d_call: .; j_call: TRBJ2-5; cdr3_nt: TGTGCCAGCAGCCCCTCGGAGACCCAGTACTTC; cdr3_aa: CASSPSETQYF
clone_size: .; v_call: TRBV3-1/TRBV3-2; d_call: TRBD2; j_call: TRBJ2-2; cdr3_nt: TGTGCCAGCAGCCAGGGACTAGCGGGGGGGGCCGGGGAGCTGTTTTTT; cdr3_aa: CASSQGLAGGAGELFF
clone_size: .; v_call: TRBV7-9; d_call: TRBD1; j_call: TRBJ2-3; cdr3_nt: TGTGCCAGCAGCGTTAAACCCGGACAGGGGGCGACCCCCGTTACGCAGTATTTT; cdr3_aa: CASSVKPGQGATPVTQYF
clone_size: .; v_call: TRBV3-1/TRBV3-2; d_call: TRBD2; j_call: TRBJ2-3; cdr3_nt: TGTGCCAGCAGCCAAGATGGGGGGGGGAGGTATGGGGATACGCAGTATTTT; cdr3_aa: CASSQDGGGRYGDTQYF
clone_size: .; v_call: TRBV7-2; d_call: .; j_call: TRBJ2-7; cdr3_nt: TGTGCCAGCAGCTTAGTAACAGGGACCTACGAGCAGTACTTC; cdr3_aa: CASSLVTGTYEQYF
clone_size: .; v_call: TRBV3-1/TRBV3-2; d_call: .; j_call: TRBJ2-6; cdr3_nt: TGTGCCAGCAGCCAAGTGGTGAGTGGGGCCAACGTCCTGACTTTC; cdr3_aa: CASSQVVSGANVLTF
clone_size: .; v_call: TRBV5-1; d_call: .; j_call: TRBJ1-2; cdr3_nt: TGCGCCAGCAGCCTCTCCCGAAATCACAGGGTCGGCTACACCTTC; cdr3_aa: CASSLSRNHRVGYTF